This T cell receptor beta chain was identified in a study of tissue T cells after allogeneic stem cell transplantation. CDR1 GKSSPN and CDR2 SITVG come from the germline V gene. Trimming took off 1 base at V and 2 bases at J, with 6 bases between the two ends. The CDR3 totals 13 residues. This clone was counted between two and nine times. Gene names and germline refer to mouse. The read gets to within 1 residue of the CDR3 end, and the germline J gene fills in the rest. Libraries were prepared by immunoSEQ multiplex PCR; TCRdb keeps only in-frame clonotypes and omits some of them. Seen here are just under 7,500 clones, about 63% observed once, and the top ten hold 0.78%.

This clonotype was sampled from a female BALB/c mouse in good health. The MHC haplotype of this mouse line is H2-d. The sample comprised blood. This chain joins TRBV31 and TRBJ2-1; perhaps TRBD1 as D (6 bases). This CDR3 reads CAWSQGDYAEQFF. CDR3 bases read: TGTGCCTGGAGTCAGGGGGACTATGCTGAGCAGTTC.